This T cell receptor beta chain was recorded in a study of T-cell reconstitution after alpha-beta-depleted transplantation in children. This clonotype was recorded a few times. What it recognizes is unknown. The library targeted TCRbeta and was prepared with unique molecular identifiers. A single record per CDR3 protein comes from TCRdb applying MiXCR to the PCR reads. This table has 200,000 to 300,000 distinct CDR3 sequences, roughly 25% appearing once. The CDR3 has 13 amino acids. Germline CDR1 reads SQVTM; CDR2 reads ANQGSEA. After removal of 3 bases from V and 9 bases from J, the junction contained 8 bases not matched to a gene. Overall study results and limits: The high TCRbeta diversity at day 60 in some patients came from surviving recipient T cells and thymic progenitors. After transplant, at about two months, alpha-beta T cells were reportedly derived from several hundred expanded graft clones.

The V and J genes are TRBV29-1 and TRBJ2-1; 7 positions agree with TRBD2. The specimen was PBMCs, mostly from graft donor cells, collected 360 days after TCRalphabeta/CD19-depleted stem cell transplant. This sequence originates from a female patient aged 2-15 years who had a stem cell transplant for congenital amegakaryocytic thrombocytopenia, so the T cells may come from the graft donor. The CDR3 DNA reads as TGCAGCGTTGAGATTAGCGGGCTTATTGAGCAGTTCTTC. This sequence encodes CSVEISGLIEQFF.